One and the same sample provided the 9 T cell receptor beta chains below, sequenced in a study of molecular identifiers for immune sequencing clone quantification. TCRdb re-called the PCR reads through MiXCR, storing one row per CDR3 protein. The sample holds approximately 670,000 distinct CDR3 sequences, about 20% seen once. The source material was naive CD8+ T cells from blood, with Jurkat cell RNA spiked in. Sample subset: FACS-sorted CD8+CD4-CCR7+CD45RA+ naive T cells. These receptors all come from a human donor in good health. Some libraries in this study had Jurkat cell RNA spiked in.

This clonotype occurred a few times. The chain uses TRBV27 and TRBJ1-1, with unresolved D. CDR1 is MNHEY, CDR2 SMNVEV, per germline (reference sequence). V gave up 8 bases and J gave up 1 base, with 14 bases separating them. This CDR3 is built from 14 residues. The CDR3 sequence is CASVTPIRNTEAFF. The CDR3 nucleotides are TGTGCCAGCGTGACTCCAATCCGGAACACTGAAGCTTTCTTT.

In regard to this clonotype: Just one base apart from a much larger clone, this may be a read error. The chain carries TRBV7-6 and TRBJ2-1, with D perhaps matching TRBD2 (6 bases). Per the germline V gene, CDR1 is SGHVS and CDR2 is FNYEAQ. The CDR3 has 16 amino acids. CDR3 sequence reads: CASSPRGSGEDNEQLF. The DNA of the CDR3 is TGTGCCAGCAGCCCCCGGGGGTCGGGGGAAGACAATGAGCAGCTCTTC. The full variable domain, with the rest looked up from reference TRBV7-6 and TRBJ2-1, is GAGVSQSPRYKVTKRGQDVALRCDPISGHVSLYWYRQALGQGPEFLTYFNYEAQQDKSGLPNDRFSAERPEGSISTLTIQRTEQRDSAMYRCASSPRGSGEDNEQLFGPGTRLTVL.

The chain couples TRBV12-3 or TRBV12-4 to TRBJ2-7; TRBD1 is a possible D gene (5 bases). V was pared by 4 bases and J by 0 bases, with 16 bases between. CDR3 length: 16 amino acids. CDR3 in amino acids: CASSSALGAHSYEQYF. CDR3 DNA sequence: TGTGCCAGCAGTTCAGCGCTTGGGGCCCACTCCTACGAGCAGTACTTC.

This clonotype was seen many times. The V and J genes are TRBV10-3 and TRBJ2-5; D is possibly TRBD2 (5 bases). Germline V gene data show CDR1 as ENHRY and CDR2 as SYGVKD. The CDR3 consists of 12 residues. Deletions cut 4 bases from V and 7 bases from J, with 10 bases between. The CDR3 is CAISGPEGTQYF. The CDR3 DNA follows: TGTGCCATCAGTGGACCTGAGGGGACCCAGTACTTC.

This clonotype was picked up many times. The V call is TRBV11-2, the J call TRBJ2-7; 8 positions agree with TRBD1. Trimming at V came to 1 base and at J to 2 bases, leaving 10 bases not matched to a gene. The CDR3 has 17 residues. Germline CDR1 SGHAT, CDR2 FQNNGV. CDR3 in amino acids: CASSLVGRQGPAYEQYF. In nucleotides, the CDR3 is TGTGCCAGCAGCTTAGTGGGGCGACAGGGGCCCGCCTACGAGCAGTACTTC.

This clonotype has at least ten counts. The V call is TRBV30, the J call TRBJ2-3; 10 bases are a match to TRBD1. Germline V gives CDR1 GTSNPN, CDR2 SVGIG (reference sequence). V gave up 3 bases and J gave up 1 base; unmatched junction bases: 4. The CDR3 length is 15 residues. The CDR3 loop reads CAWRAGTGGTDTQYF. The CDR3 nucleotides are TGTGCCTGGAGGGCCGGGACAGGGGGCACAGATACGCAGTATTTT.

This clonotype was seen a few times. The CDR3 ends on some other residue instead of the conserved phenylalanine or tryptophan, so this is likely a read error. This chain links TRBV19 with TRBJ1-1; D may be TRBD1 (6 bases). V was pared by 6 bases and J by 6 bases, with 14 bases between. Germline V lookup: CDR1 LNHDA, CDR2 SQIVND (reference sequence). CDR3 length equals 13 residues. CDR3 coding DNA: TGTGCCAGTAGGGGGACAAATAAACCTGAAGCTTTCTTA. Translating gives CASRGTNKPEAFL.

This clonotype was counted at least ten times. V usage is TRBV6-6 and J usage is TRBJ2-1; D not resolved. Trimming shortened V by 7 bases and J by 0 bases, and 10 bases separated the two germline ends. Germline V gives CDR1 MNHNY, CDR2 SVGAGI (reference sequence). This CDR3 spans 14 amino acids. The CDR3 nucleotides read TGTGCCAGCAACCCAGGAAGCTCCTACAATGAGCAGTTCTTC. Translating gives CASNPGSSYNEQFF.

The chain is built from TRBV19 and TRBJ2-1, with TRBD2 as a possible D gene (7 bases). Looked up from germline, CDR1 is LNHDA and CDR2 is SQIVND (reference sequence). V shed 1 base and J shed 13 bases, with 17 bases lying between them. The CDR3 contains 14 residues. CDR3 residues: CASSIAGGLSPQFF. The DNA of the CDR3 is TGTGCCAGTAGTATAGCGGGGGGCCTGTCCCCCCAGTTCTTC.